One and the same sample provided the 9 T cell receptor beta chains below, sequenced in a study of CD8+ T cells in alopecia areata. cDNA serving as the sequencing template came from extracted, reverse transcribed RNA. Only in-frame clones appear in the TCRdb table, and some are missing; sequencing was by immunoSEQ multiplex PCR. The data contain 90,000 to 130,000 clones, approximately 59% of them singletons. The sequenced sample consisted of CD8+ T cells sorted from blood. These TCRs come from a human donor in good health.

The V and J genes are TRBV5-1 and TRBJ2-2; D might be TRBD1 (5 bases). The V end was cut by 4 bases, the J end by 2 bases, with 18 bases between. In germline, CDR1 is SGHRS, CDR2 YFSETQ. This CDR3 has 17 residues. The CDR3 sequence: CASSLYDTRVNTGELFF. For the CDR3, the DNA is TGCGCCAGCAGCCTTTACGATACCAGGGTCAACACCGGGGAGCTGTTTTTT.

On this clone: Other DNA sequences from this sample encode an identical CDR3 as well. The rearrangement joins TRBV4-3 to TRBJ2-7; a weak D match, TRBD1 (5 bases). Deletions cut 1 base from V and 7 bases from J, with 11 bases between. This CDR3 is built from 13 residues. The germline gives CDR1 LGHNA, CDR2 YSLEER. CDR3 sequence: CASSQGQGWEQYF. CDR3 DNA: TGCGCCAGCAGCCAAGGTCAGGGTTGGGAGCAGTACTTC.

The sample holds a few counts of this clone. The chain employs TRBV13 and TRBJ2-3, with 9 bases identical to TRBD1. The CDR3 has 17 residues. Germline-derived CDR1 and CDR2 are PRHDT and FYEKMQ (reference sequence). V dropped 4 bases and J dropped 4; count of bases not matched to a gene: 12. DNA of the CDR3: TGTGCCAGCAGCTCCAGACAGGGGGATTCAAGGGCAGATACGCAGTATTTT. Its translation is CASSSRQGDSRADTQYF.

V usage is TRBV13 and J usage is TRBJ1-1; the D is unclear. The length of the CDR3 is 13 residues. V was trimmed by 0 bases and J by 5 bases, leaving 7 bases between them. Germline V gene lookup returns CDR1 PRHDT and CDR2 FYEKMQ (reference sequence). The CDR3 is CASSLGSRTEAFF. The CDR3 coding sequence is TGTGCCAGCAGCTTAGGATCTAGAACTGAAGCTTTCTTT. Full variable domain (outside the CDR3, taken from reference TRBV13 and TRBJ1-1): AAGVIQSPRHLIKEKRETATLKCYPIPRHDTVYWYQQGPGQDPQFLISFYEKMQSDKGSIPDRFSAQQFSDYHSELNMSSLELGDSALYFCASSLGSRTEAFFGQGTRLTVV.

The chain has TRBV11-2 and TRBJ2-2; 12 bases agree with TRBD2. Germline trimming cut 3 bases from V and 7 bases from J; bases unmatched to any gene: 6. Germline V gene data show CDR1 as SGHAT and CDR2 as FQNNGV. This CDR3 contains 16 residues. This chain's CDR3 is CASSFLAGGPGGELFF. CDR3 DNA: TGTGCCAGCAGCTTCCTAGCGGGGGGGCCAGGCGGGGAGCTGTTTTTT. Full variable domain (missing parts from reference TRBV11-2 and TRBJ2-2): EAGVAQSPRYKIIEKRQSVAFWCNPISGHATLYWYQQILGQGPKLLIQFQNNGVVDDSQLPKDRFSAERLKGVDSTLKIQPAKLEDSAVYLCASSFLAGGPGGELFFGEGSRLTVL.

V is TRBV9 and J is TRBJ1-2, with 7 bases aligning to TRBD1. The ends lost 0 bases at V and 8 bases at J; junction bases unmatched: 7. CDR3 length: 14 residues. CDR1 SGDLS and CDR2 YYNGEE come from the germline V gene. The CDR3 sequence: CASSVVPTGEGYTF. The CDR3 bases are TGTGCCAGCAGCGTAGTCCCTACAGGGGAAGGCTACACCTTC. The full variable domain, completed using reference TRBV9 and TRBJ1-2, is DSGVTQTPKHLITATGQRVTLRCSPRSGDLSVYWYQQSLDQGLQFLIQYYNGEERAKGNILERFSAQQFPDLHSELNLSSLELGDSALYFCASSVVPTGEGYTFGSGTRLTVV.

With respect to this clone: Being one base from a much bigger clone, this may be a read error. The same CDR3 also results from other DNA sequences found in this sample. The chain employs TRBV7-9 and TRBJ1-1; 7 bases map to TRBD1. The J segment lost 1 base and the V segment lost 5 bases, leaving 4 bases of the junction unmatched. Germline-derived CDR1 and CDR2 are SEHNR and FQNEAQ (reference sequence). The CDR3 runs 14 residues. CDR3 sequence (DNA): TGTGCCAGCAGCCGGGGACAGTCGAACACTGAAGCTTTCTTT. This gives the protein CASSRGQSNTEAFF.

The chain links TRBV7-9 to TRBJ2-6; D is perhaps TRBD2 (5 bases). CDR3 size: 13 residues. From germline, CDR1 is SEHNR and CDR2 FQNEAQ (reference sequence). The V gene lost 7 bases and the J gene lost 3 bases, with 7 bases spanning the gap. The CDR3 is CASIEGGANVLTF. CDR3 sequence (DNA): TGTGCCAGCATTGAGGGTGGGGCCAACGTCCTGACTTTC.

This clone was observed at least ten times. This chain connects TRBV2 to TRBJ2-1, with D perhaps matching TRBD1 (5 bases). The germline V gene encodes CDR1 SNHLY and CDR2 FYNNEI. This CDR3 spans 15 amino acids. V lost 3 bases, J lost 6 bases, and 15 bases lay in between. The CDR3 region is CASSDGQGRGNEQFF. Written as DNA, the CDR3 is TGTGCCAGCAGTGACGGCCAGGGTAGGGGCAATGAGCAGTTCTTC.